The present entry profiles one T cell receptor beta chain with its context. This specimen comes from a study of T cell responses to AZD1222 COVID-19 vaccine. Produced via immunoSEQ multiplex PCR; TCRdb's table is partial and in-frame only. The sample includes 90,000 to 120,000 clones, around 90% of them seen just once. Source: peripheral blood, taken on day 0 of AZD1222 vaccination. The TCR originated in an adult in good health.

The CDR3 reads CASSPPVEPYEQYF. The CDR3 region has the DNA TGTGCCAGCAGCCCCCCCGTGGAGCCCTACGAGCAGTACTTC. The chain links TRBV21-1 to TRBJ2-7; the table gives TRBD2 as D, unverified against the DNA. TRBV21-1 is a documented pseudogene. CDR3 length: 14 residues.